The next 2 T cell receptor beta chains were all read from a single sample in a study of CD8 T cells in Susac syndrome (dated by TCRdb to between 2018 and 2021). Library method: the immunoSEQ multiplex PCR assay. RNA was extracted with the RNeasy kit and 0.5 to 1 ug was reverse transcribed using random hexamers. The public reads were reanalyzed by TCRdb: fastp trimming at Q25, MiXCR alignment, in-frame beta chains only. When rows share a CDR3 protein, they turn into one entry using the most common DNA and genes. The sample table lists approximately 57,000 distinct CDR3 sequences, 95% of them with a count of one. Less than 0.95% of the sample rests with the top ten. Sequenced input: CD8+ T cells from PBMCs. These receptors were obtained from a human donor with Susac syndrome.

The V gene is TRBV15, the J gene TRBJ1-5; D gene unclear. This CDR3 has 13 amino acids. CDR1 LNHNV and CDR2 YYDKDF come from the germline V gene (reference sequence). V lost 1 base and J 8 bases, leaving 9 bases between the germline ends. The CDR3 DNA sequence: TGTGCCACCAGCAGAGTAAGGTCGGAGCCCCAGCATTTT. Translation gives CATSRVRSEPQHF.

The chain carries TRBV27 and TRBJ1-5; D call uncertain. Germline loops: CDR1 MNHEY, CDR2 SMNVEV (reference sequence). V was shortened by 8 bases and J by 4 bases, with 9 bases between the two germline ends. The CDR3 is 12 amino acids. This CDR3 reads CASAPLNQPQHF. CDR3 DNA sequence: TGTGCCAGCGCGCCCTTAAATCAGCCCCAGCATTTT.